This T cell receptor beta chain was sequenced during a study of Ad26.COV2.S vaccination and SARS-CoV-2 variants. Study as a whole: Ad26.COV2.S, an intramuscular injection, was given once or twice 56 days apart. The study, taken as a whole, reports: Analytic work on TCR breadth and depth might have understated the full extent of total T cell responses.

The germline gives CDR1 LGHNA, CDR2 YSLEER. V trimming: 0 bases; J trimming: 4 bases; junction bases outside the gene matches: 5. The CDR3 totals 16 residues. Generated by immunoSEQ multiplex PCR, the TCRdb table keeps only in-frame clones and is missing some. The sample records 330,000 or so clones, about nine tenths being singletons. This sample's treatment: 15 to 20 received Ad26.COV2.S at low or high dose, single or two shots; roughly five received placebo; per-sample allocation not given. It was on day 63 after the first vaccine or placebo injection that samples were taken. Wuhan-strain spike was delivered by a replication-incompetent Ad26 vector. This clone has only a few counts. Its matching antigen is unknown.

The clonotype was recovered from a person aged 18-60 years who received the Ad26.COV2.S COVID-19 vaccine or a placebo. V is TRBV4-3 and J is TRBJ1-5, with TRBD1 matching 8 bases. This specimen was peripheral blood, taken in a trial of Ad26.COV2.S vaccine versus placebo. The CDR3 nucleotides read TGCGCCAGCAGCCAAGACTGGGGACAGGTAAATCAGCCCCAGCATTTT. This codes for CASSQDWGQVNQPQHF.